Each of the 27 T cell receptor beta chains below was sequenced from the same sample in a study of OX40 agonist ivuxolimab in advanced cancers. Sequencing was performed with immunoSEQ multiplex PCR; in TCRdb, only in-frame clones are kept and a portion is missing. This sample has some 37,000 clones, with approximately 82% found just once. Sample: CD4+ or CD8+ T cells sorted from blood, taken in a trial of the OX40 agonist ivuxolimab. Receptors were obtained from an adult with an advanced solid tumor such as melanoma, head and neck, liver or kidney cancer.

V gene TRBV13 combines with J gene TRBJ2-3, with D unresolved. This CDR3 has 13 amino acids. Trimming pared 5 bases from V and 7 bases from J, leaving 13 bases between. Germline lookup yields CDR1 PRHDT and CDR2 FYEKMQ (reference sequence). CDR3 nucleotides: TGTGCCAGCAGCAGGCTCGTTGGGAATACGCAGTATTTT. Protein: CASSRLVGNTQYF.

The chain is built from TRBV7-2 and TRBJ1-2, with TRBD1 matching 9 bases. V shed 8 bases and J 2 bases; nucleotides not matched to a gene: 6. The V gene's germline CDR1 is SGHTA and CDR2 FQGNSA. The CDR3 runs 14 residues. In nucleotides, the CDR3 is TGTGCCAGCGCAGGGACAGGGAGGAACTATGGCTACACCTTC. Residues: CASAGTGRNYGYTF. Drawing the rest from reference TRBV7-2 and TRBJ1-2, the complete variable domain is GAGVSQSPSNKVTEKGKDVELRCDPISGHTALYWYRQSLGQGLEFLIYFQGNSAPDKSGLPSDRFSAERTGGSVSTLTIQRTQQEDSAVYLCASAGTGRNYGYTFGSGTRLTVV.

The chain joins TRBV6-5 to TRBJ2-3; no clear D. This CDR3 comprises 11 residues. Trimming left V 5 bases short and J 6 bases short, with 6 bases between. In germline, CDR1 is MNHEY, CDR2 SVGAGI. CDR3 loop: CASSELDTQYF. Written as DNA, the CDR3 is TGTGCCAGCAGTGAGCTGGATACGCAGTATTTT.

J is TRBJ2-5 and V is TRBV5-6; 7 bases fit TRBD1. The CDR3 contains 15 residues. CDR1 SGHDT and CDR2 YYEEEE come from the germline V gene. Losses at the gene ends were 6 bases for V and 0 bases for J; bases not matched to a gene: 8. This CDR3 reads CASTLIQGYQETQYF. The CDR3 nucleotides are TGTGCCAGCACCTTAATACAGGGGTACCAAGAGACCCAGTACTTC. Variable domain in full (rest from reference TRBV5-6 and TRBJ2-5): DAGVTQSPTHLIKTRGQQVTLRCSPKSGHDTVSWYQQALGQGPQFIFQYYEEEERQRGNFPDRFSGHQFPNYSSELNVNALLLGDSALYLCASTLIQGYQETQYFGPGTRLLVL.

The rearrangement uses TRBV6-6 and TRBJ1-2; D may be TRBD1 (6 bases). In germline, CDR1 is MNHNY, CDR2 SVGAGI (reference sequence). The CDR3 is 16 residues long. V lost 0 bases and J 6 bases, leaving 17 bases between the germline ends. The CDR3 DNA reads TGTGCCAGCAGTTACTCAGGGGGGAGGGGCCTACATGGCTACACCTTC. Protein sequence: CASSYSGGRGLHGYTF.

The chain couples TRBV6-6 to TRBJ1-1; D is uncertain. CDR1 is MNHNY and CDR2 is SVGAGI in the germline V gene (reference sequence). Deletions cut 7 bases from V and 0 bases from J, with 12 bases between. The CDR3 length is 14 residues. This CDR3 is CASTVGELNTEAFF. As DNA, the CDR3 is TGTGCCAGCACGGTGGGTGAATTGAACACTGAAGCTTTCTTT.

This clone was counted a single time. The genes are TRBV4-3 and TRBJ1-6; possibly TRBD1 for D (5 bases). Trimming took 5 bases from V and 8 from J, leaving 13 bases between them. The CDR3 loop spans 14 amino acids. Germline V gene lookup returns CDR1 LGHNA and CDR2 YSLEER. CDR3 DNA sequence: TGCGCCAGCAGCTTAGGGGAGTGGGATTCACCCCTCCACTTT. Protein sequence: CASSLGEWDSPLHF.

This sequence joins TRBV11-2 and TRBJ1-2; D not resolved. Trimming removed 0 bases at V and 4 bases at J, with 9 bases between. CDR3 length equals 14 residues. Germline CDR1 SGHAT, CDR2 FQNNGV. DNA of the CDR3: TGTGCCAGCAGCTTAGAGGGGAGAGGCTATGGCTACACCTTC. This gives the protein CASSLEGRGYGYTF.

This chain links TRBV25-1 with TRBJ1-3; D gene unclear. Germline V gives CDR1 MGHDK, CDR2 SYGVNS. The CDR3 has 13 residues. V lost 4 bases and J lost 0, with 4 bases in between. This CDR3 reads CASSAVSGNTIYF. The CDR3 nucleotides are TGTGCCAGCAGTGCCGTCTCTGGAAACACCATATATTTT.

This sequence joins TRBV18 and TRBJ1-2; D is unresolved. The CDR3 loop spans 12 amino acids. Germline CDR1 and CDR2: KGHSH and LQKENI. The CDR3 DNA sequence: TGTGCTTCTCAGGCAACCAACTATGGCTACACCTTC. Its protein is CASQATNYGYTF.

The chain combines TRBV10-1 with TRBJ2-5; TRBD2 matches 8 bases. The germline CDR1 and CDR2 sequences are WNHNN and SYGVQD (reference sequence). Trimming took 4 bases from V and 2 from J; bases not matched to a gene: 12. This CDR3 contains 17 residues. CDR3 in amino acids: CASSVPFKRGSQETQYF. CDR3 DNA: TGCGCCAGCAGTGTACCCTTCAAGCGGGGGAGTCAAGAGACCCAGTACTTC.

The rearrangement uses TRBV10-3 and TRBJ2-3; D is unresolved. Germline V gives CDR1 ENHRY, CDR2 SYGVKD. The CDR3 sequence is 11 residues long. In nucleotides, the CDR3 is TGTGCGAGCAGTGCGGCAGATACGCAGTATTTT. Its protein product is CASSAADTQYF.

This chain's CDR3 is CASSITGQGEKLFF. As DNA, the CDR3 is TGTGCCAGTAGTATAACGGGACAGGGGGAAAAACTGTTTTTT. This chain joins TRBV19 and TRBJ1-4, with TRBD1 matching 10 bases. The CDR3 runs 14 residues. Looked up from germline, CDR1 is LNHDA and CDR2 is SQIVND (reference sequence). J was trimmed by 8 bases and V by 2 bases; bases with no gene match: 2. The complete variable domain, with remaining parts taken from reference TRBV19 and TRBJ1-4, reads DGGITQSPKYLFRKEGQNVTLSCEQNLNHDAMYWYRQDPGQGLRLIYYSQIVNDFQKGDIAEGYSVSREKKESFPLTVTSAQKNPTAFYLCASSITGQGEKLFFGSGTQLSVL.

CDR3 residues: CASGEAFF. DNA for the CDR3: TGTGCCAGCGGTGAAGCTTTCTTT. This chain links TRBV9 with TRBJ1-1; D is uncertain. The germline V gene has CDR1 SGDLS and CDR2 YYNGEE. The ends were cut back, 7 bases at V and 7 bases at J, with 2 bases in the middle. The CDR3 is made up of 8 amino acids.

V gene TRBV6-1 combines with J gene TRBJ1-4; the D gene is possibly TRBD1 (5 bases). CDR1 is MNHNS, CDR2 SASEGT, per germline. The CDR3 is 13 amino acids. Trimming left V 6 bases short and J 4 bases short, with 9 bases between. CDR3 coding DNA: TGTGCCAGCAGCCCACAGGTTAATGAAAAACTGTTTTTT. This encodes CASSPQVNEKLFF.

This chain links TRBV5-5 with TRBJ2-6, with D unresolved. V lost 5 bases to trimming and J lost 4 bases, with 7 bases between them. This CDR3 has 13 amino acids. Looked up from germline, CDR1 is SGHKS and CDR2 is YYEKEE (reference sequence). The CDR3 sequence: CASRPRGANVLTF. The CDR3 DNA follows: TGTGCCAGCAGGCCCAGAGGGGCCAACGTCCTGACTTTC.

The chain combines TRBV7-2 with TRBJ1-2; maybe TRBD1 (5 bases). The CDR3 extends over 14 amino acids. CDR1 and CDR2 from the germline V gene are SGHTA and FQGNSA. V was clipped by 1 base and J by 4 bases, with 10 bases between them. The CDR3 here is CASSLGGRGYGYTF. In DNA, the CDR3 is TGTGCCAGCAGCTTAGGGGGACGTGGCTATGGCTACACCTTC.

This clone was found a few times. The chain links TRBV9 to TRBJ1-4; tentatively, D is TRBD1 (6 bases). CDR3 length: 16 residues. Deletions cut 0 bases from V and 7 bases from J, with 16 bases between. Germline-derived CDR1 and CDR2 are SGDLS and YYNGEE. This CDR3 is CASSVGAGAMAEKLFF. In DNA, the CDR3 is TGTGCCAGCAGCGTAGGGGCGGGGGCGATGGCTGAAAAACTGTTTTTT.

This chain joins TRBV5-1 and TRBJ1-5; 8 nucleotides match TRBD1. CDR1 is SGHRS, CDR2 YFSETQ, per germline. The CDR3 spans 14 residues. Unmatched junction bases numbered 4, after V lost 4 bases and J lost 4 bases. Here the CDR3 reads CASSPTGENQPQHF. The CDR3 DNA follows: TGCGCCAGCAGCCCGACAGGGGAAAATCAGCCCCAGCATTTT. The variable domain in full, with the rest retrieved from reference TRBV5-1 and TRBJ1-5, is KAGVTQTPRYLIKTRGQQVTLSCSPISGHRSVSWYQQTPGQGLQFLFEYFSETQRNKGNFPGRFSGRQFSNSRSEMNVSTLELGDSALYLCASSPTGENQPQHFGDGTRLSIL.

This chain links TRBV2 with TRBJ1-5; 7 bases are a match to TRBD1. Germline loops: CDR1 SNHLY, CDR2 FYNNEI. V lost 6 bases and J lost 4; bases outside the gene matches: 3. This CDR3 has 13 amino acids. The chain's CDR3 is CASRTTGNQPQHF. Here the CDR3 DNA reads TGTGCCAGCAGGACGACAGGGAATCAGCCCCAGCATTTT. Supplemented by reference TRBV2 and TRBJ1-5, the full variable domain reads EPEVTQTPSHQVTQMGQEVILRCVPISNHLYFYWYRQILGQKVEFLVSFYNNEISEKSEIFDDQFSVERPDGSNFTLKIRSTKLEDSAMYFCASRTTGNQPQHFGDGTRLSIL.

This clone came up a few times. V is TRBV7-9 and J is TRBJ2-1, with 11 positions matching TRBD2. Germline CDR1 reads SEHNR; CDR2 reads FQNEAQ (reference sequence). This CDR3 spans 17 amino acids. The J segment lost 1 base and the V segment lost 5 bases, leaving 7 bases of the junction unmatched. CDR3 sequence (DNA): TGTGCCAGCAGCCTATTAGCGGGGGGGTCTTCCTACAATGAGCAGTTCTTC. The encoded protein is CASSLLAGGSSYNEQFF.

The chain links TRBV10-3 to TRBJ2-7; D is possibly TRBD1 or TRBD2 (5 bases each). The CDR3 is 12 residues long. V gave up 4 bases and J gave up 6 bases, with 10 bases separating them. Germline V gives CDR1 ENHRY, CDR2 SYGVKD. The CDR3 sequence: CAISAGTREQYF. The CDR3 DNA reads as TGTGCCATCAGTGCCGGGACGCGCGAGCAGTACTTC.

Here the CDR3 DNA reads TGTGCCAGTAGTCCCTCTTCGGGGGGTTATGGCTACACCTTC. As protein: CASSPSSGGYGYTF. This chain connects TRBV19 to TRBJ1-2, with D possibly TRBD1 on 5 matching bases. Germline lookup yields CDR1 LNHDA and CDR2 SQIVND (reference sequence). V lost 5 bases to trimming and J lost 5 bases, with 15 bases between them. This CDR3 has 14 amino acids.

The CDR3 loop reads CASSLAQGADTQYF. The CDR3 nucleotides are TGTGCCAGCAGCTTAGCCCAGGGAGCAGATACGCAGTATTTT. The chain employs TRBV11-3 and TRBJ2-3; D tentatively reads TRBD1 or TRBD2 (5 bases each). The ends were cut back, 1 base at V and 4 bases at J, with 9 bases in the middle. This CDR3 has 14 amino acids. Germline loops: CDR1 SGHNT, CDR2 YENEEA.

V usage is TRBV7-2 and J usage is TRBJ2-7; D not resolved. The CDR3 spans 13 residues. Trimming shortened V by 2 bases and J by 3 bases, and 8 bases separated the two germline ends. The V gene's germline CDR1 is SGHTA and CDR2 FQGNSA. The CDR3 nucleotides read TGTGCCAGCAGCTTATCCTCACTCTACGAGCAGTACTTC. Its translation is CASSLSSLYEQYF.

The chain is built from TRBV9 and TRBJ1-2; D possibly corresponds to TRBD1 (5 bases). With 4 bases removed from V and 7 bases from J, the gap between germline ends came to 20 bases. The CDR3 consists of 15 residues. The V gene's germline CDR1 is SGDLS and CDR2 YYNGEE. The CDR3 here is CASSPFLGQGRGYTF. CDR3 DNA: TGTGCCAGCAGCCCCTTTTTGGGGCAGGGCCGTGGCTACACCTTC.

This clone showed up just once. The CDR3 loop is CASSSTQGRPGYTF. The CDR3, as DNA: TGTGCCAGCAGTTCAACCCAGGGGAGGCCTGGCTACACCTTC. This chain connects TRBV5-6 to TRBJ1-2; weak D call: TRBD1 (6 bases). CDR1 is SGHDT, CDR2 YYEEEE, per germline. Trimming took 5 bases from V and 7 from J, leaving 18 bases between them. The CDR3 extends over 14 amino acids. The whole variable domain, filled in from reference TRBV5-6 and TRBJ1-2, reads DAGVTQSPTHLIKTRGQQVTLRCSPKSGHDTVSWYQQALGQGPQFIFQYYEEEERQRGNFPDRFSGHQFPNYSSELNVNALLLGDSALYLCASSSTQGRPGYTFGSGTRLTVV.